Listed below are T cell receptor beta chains from one sample, sequenced in a study of CXCR3-negative and CXCR3-positive naive CD8 T cells. TCRdb reprocessed the 5' RACE reads, with one entry per CDR3 protein and no DNA. The repertoire table contains some 150,000 distinct CDR3 sequences. The material sequenced was naive CXCR3+ CD8+ T cells from blood. The receptors shown here come from a human donor in good health. Some clones in this sample may be carry-over from other donors' samples. The CDR3 runs from the conserved cysteine through the conserved F or W. Fields, in order: V gene, J gene, CDR3 protein.

v_call: TRBV29-1; j_call: TRBJ2-7; cdr3_aa: CSVEEQDTYEQYF
v_call: TRBV6-2/TRBV6-3; j_call: TRBJ2-7; cdr3_aa: CASSSYNTYEQYF
v_call: TRBV6-5; j_call: TRBJ2-5; cdr3_aa: CASSYSETQYF
v_call: TRBV7-9; j_call: TRBJ1-5; cdr3_aa: CASSLAGQPQPQHF
v_call: TRBV27; j_call: TRBJ1-5; cdr3_aa: CASSSRIPDSPNQPQHF
v_call: TRBV29-1; j_call: TRBJ2-1; cdr3_aa: CSVEEFSIGDNEQFF
v_call: TRBV4-3; j_call: TRBJ2-7; cdr3_aa: CASSQDSGQGWEQYF
v_call: TRBV10-3; j_call: TRBJ2-1; cdr3_aa: CAISEALYNEQFF
v_call: TRBV6-2/TRBV6-3; j_call: TRBJ2-4; cdr3_aa: CASSYSVGFDKNIQYF
v_call: TRBV29-1; j_call: TRBJ2-1; cdr3_aa: CSVGLAGPNEQFF
v_call: TRBV29-1; j_call: TRBJ2-1; cdr3_aa: CSVRLSGLAGGWANEQFF
v_call: TRBV7-9; j_call: TRBJ2-7; cdr3_aa: CASSFVDREDEQYF
v_call: TRBV20-1; j_call: TRBJ2-5; cdr3_aa: CSASGFAETQYF
v_call: TRBV7-9; j_call: TRBJ2-1; cdr3_aa: CASSLAVYSLRGGSYNEQFF
v_call: TRBV29-1; j_call: TRBJ1-1; cdr3_aa: CSVEAAPTEAFF
v_call: TRBV4-3; j_call: TRBJ2-1; cdr3_aa: CASSQGRAGGHHF
v_call: TRBV27; j_call: TRBJ2-1; cdr3_aa: CATRRGYNEQFF
v_call: TRBV7-9; j_call: TRBJ2-1; cdr3_aa: CASSNPLVFYNEQFF
v_call: TRBV12-3/TRBV12-4; j_call: TRBJ2-3; cdr3_aa: CASSPVLGGRSTDTQYF
v_call: TRBV12-3/TRBV12-4; j_call: TRBJ2-1; cdr3_aa: CATFDGLAGSSYNEQFF
v_call: TRBV7-2; j_call: TRBJ2-1; cdr3_aa: CASIRALGHEQFF
v_call: TRBV7-9; j_call: TRBJ1-6; cdr3_aa: CASSPDRGYNSPLHF
v_call: TRBV21-1; j_call: TRBJ1-1; cdr3_aa: CASSKGQGATEAFF
v_call: TRBV30; j_call: TRBJ1-5; cdr3_aa: CAWSDYGNQPQHF
v_call: TRBV12-3/TRBV12-4; j_call: TRBJ2-7; cdr3_aa: CASVTGVGEQYF
v_call: TRBV5-1; j_call: TRBJ2-7; cdr3_aa: CASSIGWTDPYEQYF
v_call: TRBV7-9; j_call: TRBJ2-2; cdr3_aa: CASIPTADTGELFF
v_call: TRBV30; j_call: TRBJ1-1; cdr3_aa: CAWSVLIGNSRAAEAFF
v_call: TRBV29-1; j_call: TRBJ2-3; cdr3_aa: CSVEDPPADTQYF
v_call: TRBV10-3; j_call: TRBJ2-7; cdr3_aa: CAISDGDRGPEQYF
v_call: TRBV9; j_call: TRBJ1-5; cdr3_aa: CASSATGLGQPQHF
v_call: TRBV13; j_call: TRBJ1-2; cdr3_aa: CATGSGRSGGYTF
v_call: TRBV7-6; j_call: TRBJ2-7; cdr3_aa: CASSLEGTPYEQYF
v_call: TRBV4-3; j_call: TRBJ2-1; cdr3_aa: CASSQDILGNEQFF
v_call: TRBV7-6; j_call: TRBJ2-7; cdr3_aa: CASSLASRDGGYEQYF
v_call: TRBV5-1; j_call: TRBJ2-3; cdr3_aa: CASKPPPQDTQYF
v_call: TRBV5-1; j_call: TRBJ1-1; cdr3_aa: CASSLGYGATEAFF
v_call: TRBV19; j_call: TRBJ2-5; cdr3_aa: CASSWDRDQETQYF
v_call: TRBV19; j_call: TRBJ2-3; cdr3_aa: CASSIPEWTDTQYF
v_call: TRBV29-1; j_call: TRBJ1-2; cdr3_aa: CSVDRDDGYTF
v_call: TRBV7-9; j_call: TRBJ2-5; cdr3_aa: CASSLTLKVGETQYF
v_call: TRBV28; j_call: TRBJ2-3; cdr3_aa: CAREYSRRLCTDTQYF
v_call: TRBV7-6; j_call: TRBJ1-2; cdr3_aa: CASSLEATGGRWGYTF
v_call: TRBV5-5; j_call: TRBJ2-7; cdr3_aa: CASSLGDTSYEQYF
v_call: TRBV12-3/TRBV12-4; j_call: TRBJ2-7; cdr3_aa: CASSFGLGVEQYF
v_call: TRBV10-1; j_call: TRBJ2-3; cdr3_aa: CASSEDMITDTQYF
v_call: TRBV12-3/TRBV12-4; j_call: TRBJ2-7; cdr3_aa: CASSSPGQGAYEQYF
v_call: TRBV7-7; j_call: TRBJ2-7; cdr3_aa: CASSSQGAYEQYF
v_call: TRBV12-3/TRBV12-4; j_call: TRBJ2-7; cdr3_aa: CASSWGLTYEQYF
v_call: TRBV10-3; j_call: TRBJ1-2; cdr3_aa: CAISGDREGANYGYTF